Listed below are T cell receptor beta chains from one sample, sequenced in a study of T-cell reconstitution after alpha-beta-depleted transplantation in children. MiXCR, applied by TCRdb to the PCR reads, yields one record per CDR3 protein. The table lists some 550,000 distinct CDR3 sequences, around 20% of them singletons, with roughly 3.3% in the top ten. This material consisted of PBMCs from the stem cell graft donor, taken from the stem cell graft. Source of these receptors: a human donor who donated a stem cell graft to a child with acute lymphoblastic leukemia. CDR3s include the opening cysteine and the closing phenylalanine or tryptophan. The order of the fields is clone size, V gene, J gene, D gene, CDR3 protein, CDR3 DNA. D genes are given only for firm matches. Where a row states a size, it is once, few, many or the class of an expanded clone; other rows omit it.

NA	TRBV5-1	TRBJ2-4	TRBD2	CASRPTGRDIQYF	TGCGCCAGCAGGCCCACGGGGAGGGACATTCAGTACTTC
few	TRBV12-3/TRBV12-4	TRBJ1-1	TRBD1	CASSWDRAEAFF	TGTGCCAGCAGCTGGGACAGGGCTGAAGCTTTCTTT
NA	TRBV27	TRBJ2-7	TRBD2	CAIRGENSYEQYF	TGTGCCATCCGGGGGGAAAACTCCTACGAGCAGTACTTC
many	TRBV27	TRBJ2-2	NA	CASSHTGELFF	TGTGCCAGCAGTCACACCGGGGAGCTGTTTTTT
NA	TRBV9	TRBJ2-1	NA	CASSPPAFEQFF	TGTGCCAGCAGCCCCCCTGCGTTTGAGCAGTTCTTC
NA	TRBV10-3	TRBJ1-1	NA	CAISVRVGDNEAFF	TGTGCCATCAGCGTTAGGGTCGGGGACAATGAAGCTTTCTTT
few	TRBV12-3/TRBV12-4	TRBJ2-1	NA	CASGPPDTIYNEQFF	TGTGCCAGCGGACCGCCAGACACAATTTACAATGAGCAGTTCTTC
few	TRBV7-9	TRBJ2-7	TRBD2	CASRGLAGVYEQYF	TGTGCCAGCAGGGGACTAGCGGGAGTCTACGAGCAGTACTTC
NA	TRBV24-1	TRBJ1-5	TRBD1	CATSDRDRSNQPQHF	TGTGCCACCAGTGATCGGGACAGAAGCAATCAGCCCCAGCATTTT
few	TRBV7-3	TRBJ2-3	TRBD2	CASSPGPPGTSLPDTQYF	TGTGCCAGCAGCCCGGGCCCTCCGGGGACTAGTCTGCCAGATACGCAGTATTTT
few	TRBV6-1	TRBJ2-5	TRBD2	CATGVAGGLLETQYF	TGTGCCACGGGGGTGGCGGGAGGACTCCTTGAGACCCAGTACTTC
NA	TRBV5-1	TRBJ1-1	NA	CASSFKSDTEAFF	TGCGCCAGCAGCTTTAAATCGGACACTGAAGCTTTCTTT
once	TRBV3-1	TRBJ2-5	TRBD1	CASSQPLSRGNQETQYF	TGTGCCAGCAGCCAACCCCTCTCCAGGGGGAACCAAGAGACCCAGTACTTC
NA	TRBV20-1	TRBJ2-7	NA	CSARDRTSSYEQYF	TGCAGTGCTAGGGACCGGACAAGCTCCTACGAGCAGTACTTC
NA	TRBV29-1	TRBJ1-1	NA	CSVPEAGDRRREAFF	TGCAGCGTCCCTGAGGCAGGGGATAGGAGGAGGGAAGCTTTCTTT
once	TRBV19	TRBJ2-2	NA	CASTHPSGGNTGELFF	TGTGCCAGCACACACCCGTCTGGCGGGAACACCGGGGAGCTGTTTTTT
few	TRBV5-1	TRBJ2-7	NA	CASSPSAQQAIYEQYF	TGCGCCAGCAGCCCCTCGGCCCAACAGGCCATCTACGAGCAGTACTTC
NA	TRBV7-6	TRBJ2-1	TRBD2	CASTAGGSYNEQFF	TGTGCCAGCACGGCGGGAGGGTCCTACAATGAGCAGTTCTTC
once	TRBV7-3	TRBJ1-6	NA	CAVAQSVVSPLHF	TGTGCCGTCGCTCAGTCGGTTGTATCACCCCTCCACTTT
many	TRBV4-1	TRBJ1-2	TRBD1	CASSQPQGAYGYTF	TGCGCCAGCAGCCAACCCCAGGGGGCGTATGGCTACACCTTC
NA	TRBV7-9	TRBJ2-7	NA	CASSLRDGSGNEQYF	TGTGCCAGCAGCTTAAGGGACGGGTCTGGGAACGAGCAGTACTTC
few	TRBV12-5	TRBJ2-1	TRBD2	CASGTSGRAYIEQFF	TGTGCTAGTGGGACTAGCGGGAGGGCCTATATTGAGCAGTTCTTC
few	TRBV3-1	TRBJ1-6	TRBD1	CASSPTGDRGNSPLHF	TGTGCCAGCAGCCCCACTGGGGACAGGGGAAATTCACCCCTCCACTTT
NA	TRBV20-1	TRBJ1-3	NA	CSASRGRSGNTIYF	TGCAGTGCAAGCAGGGGAAGGTCTGGAAACACCATATATTTT
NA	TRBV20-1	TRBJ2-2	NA	CSARPPGGSGELFF	TGCAGTGCTAGACCCCCTGGGGGGTCCGGGGAGCTGTTTTTT
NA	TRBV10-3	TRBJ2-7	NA	CAISESRDSYEQYF	TGTGCCATCAGTGAGTCCCGGGACTCCTACGAGCAGTACTTC
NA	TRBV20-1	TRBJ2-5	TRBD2	CSARHSGLSHGETQYF	TGCAGTGCTAGACATTCGGGACTATCCCACGGAGAGACCCAGTACTTC
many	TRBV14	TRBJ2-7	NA	CASSQEAGYEQYF	TGTGCCAGCAGCCAAGAGGCAGGGTACGAGCAGTACTTC
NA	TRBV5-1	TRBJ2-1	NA	CASSRILVQHNEQFF	TGCGCCAGCAGCCGAATACTAGTACAGCACAATGAGCAGTTCTTC
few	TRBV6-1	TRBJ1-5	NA	CASSEFWDASNQPQHF	TGTGCCAGCAGTGAATTCTGGGACGCTTCTAATCAGCCCCAGCATTTT
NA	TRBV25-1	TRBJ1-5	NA	CASSPNRGQPQHF	TGTGCCAGCAGCCCCAACCGGGGACAGCCCCAGCATTTT
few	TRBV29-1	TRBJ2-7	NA	CSVEGAGGSYEQYF	TGCAGCGTTGAAGGGGCCGGTGGCTCCTACGAGCAGTACTTC
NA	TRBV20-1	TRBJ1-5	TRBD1	CSASSGTGRGGQPQHF	TGCAGTGCTAGTTCGGGGACAGGGCGGGGAGGACAGCCCCAGCATTTT
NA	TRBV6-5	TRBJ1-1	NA	CASSYGRGFAEAFF	TGTGCCAGCAGTTACGGGAGGGGATTCGCTGAAGCTTTCTTT
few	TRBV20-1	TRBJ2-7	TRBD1	CSARGGTGFYEQYF	TGCAGTGCTAGAGGGGGGACAGGTTTCTACGAGCAGTACTTC
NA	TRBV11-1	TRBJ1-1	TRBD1	CASSPRDRRFMNTEAFF	TGTGCCAGCAGCCCCCGGGACAGGCGATTTATGAACACTGAAGCTTTCTTT
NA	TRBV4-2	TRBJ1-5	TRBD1	CASSQVIGTGGGSQPQHF	TGTGCCAGCAGCCAAGTGATCGGGACAGGGGGTGGAAGTCAGCCCCAGCATTTT
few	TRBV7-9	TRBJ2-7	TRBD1	CASSSTGMKTYEQYF	TGTGCCAGCAGCTCGACAGGGATGAAGACCTACGAGCAGTACTTC
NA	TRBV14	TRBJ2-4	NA	CASSQDDYWIQYF	TGTGCCAGCAGCCAAGACGACTACTGGATTCAGTACTTC
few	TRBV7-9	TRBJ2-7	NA	CASSLYDYEQYF	TGTGCCAGCAGCTTATATGATTACGAGCAGTACTTC